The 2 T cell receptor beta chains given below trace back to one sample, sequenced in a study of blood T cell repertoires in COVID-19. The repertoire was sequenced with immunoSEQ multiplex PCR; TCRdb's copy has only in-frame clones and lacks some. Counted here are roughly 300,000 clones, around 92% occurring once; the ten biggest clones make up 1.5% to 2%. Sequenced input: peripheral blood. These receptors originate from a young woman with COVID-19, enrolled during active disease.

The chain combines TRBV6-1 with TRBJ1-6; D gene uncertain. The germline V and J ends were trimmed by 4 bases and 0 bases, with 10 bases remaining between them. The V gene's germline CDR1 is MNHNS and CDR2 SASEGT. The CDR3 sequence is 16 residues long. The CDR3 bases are TGTGCCAGCAGTGTTGAGGGCCTCTCCTATAATTCACCCCTCCACTTT. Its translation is CASSVEGLSYNSPLHF.

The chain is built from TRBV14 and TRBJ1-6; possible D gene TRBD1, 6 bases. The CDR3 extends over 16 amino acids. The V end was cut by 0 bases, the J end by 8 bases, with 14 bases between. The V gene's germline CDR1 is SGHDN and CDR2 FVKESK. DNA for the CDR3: TGTGCCAGCAGCCAAGATTTGGGGGGGGCTGATTCACCCCTCCACTTT. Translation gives CASSQDLGGADSPLHF.